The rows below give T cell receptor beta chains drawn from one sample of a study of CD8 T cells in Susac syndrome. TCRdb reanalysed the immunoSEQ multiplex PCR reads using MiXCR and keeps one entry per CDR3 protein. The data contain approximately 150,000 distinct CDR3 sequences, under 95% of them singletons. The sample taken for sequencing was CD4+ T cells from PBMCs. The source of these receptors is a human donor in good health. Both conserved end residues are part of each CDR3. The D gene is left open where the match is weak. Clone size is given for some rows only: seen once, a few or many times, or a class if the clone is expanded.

CDR3aa: CAWSEGPTYEQYF
CDR3nt: TGTGCCTGGAGTGAGGGGCCGACCTACGAGCAGTACTTC
abundance: NA
v_gene: TRBV30
d_gene: NA
j_gene: TRBJ2-7

CDR3aa: CASTSRGETQYF
CDR3nt: TGTGCCAGCACCTCACGGGGAGAGACCCAGTACTTC
abundance: NA
v_gene: TRBV7-9
d_gene: NA
j_gene: TRBJ2-5

CDR3aa: CASSLDESSYNSPLHF
CDR3nt: TGCGCCAGCAGCTTGGACGAGAGCTCCTATAATTCACCCCTCCACTTT
abundance: NA
v_gene: TRBV5-1
d_gene: NA
j_gene: TRBJ1-6

CDR3aa: CASSQDIQGTGELFF
CDR3nt: TGCGCCAGCAGCCAAGATATTCAGGGGACCGGGGAGCTGTTTTTT
abundance: NA
v_gene: TRBV4-3
d_gene: NA
j_gene: TRBJ2-2

CDR3aa: CASSVGTASGKLFF
CDR3nt: TGCGCCAGCAGCGTAGGGACGGCGTCTGGAAAACTGTTTTTT
abundance: NA
v_gene: TRBV5-1
d_gene: NA
j_gene: TRBJ1-4

CDR3aa: CAWSVRQNQPQHF
CDR3nt: TGTGCCTGGAGTGTAAGACAAAATCAGCCCCAGCATTTT
abundance: NA
v_gene: TRBV30
d_gene: NA
j_gene: TRBJ1-5

CDR3aa: CSVGRGVAEAFF
CDR3nt: TGCAGCGTTGGAAGAGGAGTCGCTGAAGCTTTCTTT
abundance: NA
v_gene: TRBV29-1
d_gene: NA
j_gene: TRBJ1-1

CDR3aa: CSAPKGSPSGEQFF
CDR3nt: TGCAGTGCTCCGAAAGGGTCCCCCTCCGGTGAGCAGTTCTTC
abundance: NA
v_gene: TRBV20-1
d_gene: NA
j_gene: TRBJ2-1

CDR3aa: CASNYRSLGYTF
CDR3nt: TGTGCCAGCAATTACAGGTCCCTAGGCTACACCTTC
abundance: NA
v_gene: TRBV6-1
d_gene: NA
j_gene: TRBJ1-2

CDR3aa: CASSLAVGTDGIYGYTF
CDR3nt: TGTGCCAGCAGCCTTGCGGTAGGGACCGACGGCATCTATGGCTACACCTTC
abundance: NA
v_gene: TRBV25-1
d_gene: NA
j_gene: TRBJ1-2

CDR3aa: CSASGRTQYF
CDR3nt: TGCAGTGCTAGTGGTCGTACGCAGTATTTT
abundance: NA
v_gene: TRBV20-1
d_gene: NA
j_gene: TRBJ2-3

CDR3aa: CSVVGVKETQYF
CDR3nt: TGCAGCGTTGTGGGGGTCAAAGAGACCCAGTACTTC
abundance: once
v_gene: TRBV29-1
d_gene: NA
j_gene: TRBJ2-5

CDR3aa: CASSQRPNTGELFF
CDR3nt: TGTGCCAGCTCTCAGCGCCCGAACACCGGGGAGCTGTTTTTT
abundance: few
v_gene: TRBV18
d_gene: NA
j_gene: TRBJ2-2

CDR3aa: CASSQPGRWTSTLREQYF
CDR3nt: TGTGCCAGCAGTCAACCGGGACGGTGGACTAGCACTCTCCGTGAGCAGTACTTC
abundance: NA
v_gene: TRBV6-1
d_gene: TRBD2
j_gene: TRBJ2-7

CDR3aa: CASTPSPGATYEQYF
CDR3nt: TGTGCCAGTACCCCGTCCCCAGGGGCCACCTACGAGCAGTACTTC
abundance: NA
v_gene: TRBV19
d_gene: NA
j_gene: TRBJ2-7

CDR3aa: CASSPRSGGELFF
CDR3nt: TGTGCCAGCAGCCCAAGATCAGGCGGGGAGCTGTTTTTT
abundance: NA
v_gene: TRBV7-3
d_gene: NA
j_gene: TRBJ2-2

CDR3aa: CASSDVGGSRDTQYF
CDR3nt: TGTGCCAGCAGTGACGTAGGGGGGTCCAGGGATACGCAGTATTTT
abundance: NA
v_gene: TRBV6-2/TRBV6-3
d_gene: NA
j_gene: TRBJ2-3

CDR3aa: CSARGLVGAGELFF
CDR3nt: TGCAGTGCTAGAGGACTAGTTGGTGCCGGGGAGCTGTTTTTT
abundance: once
v_gene: TRBV20-1
d_gene: NA
j_gene: TRBJ2-2

CDR3aa: CSARNYRRGNEQFF
CDR3nt: TGCAGTGCTCGGAACTATCGACGCGGCAATGAGCAGTTCTTC
abundance: NA
v_gene: TRBV20-1
d_gene: NA
j_gene: TRBJ2-1

CDR3aa: CASSGSRYGYTF
CDR3nt: TGTGCCAGCAGTGGGTCCAGGTATGGCTACACCTTC
abundance: NA
v_gene: TRBV2
d_gene: NA
j_gene: TRBJ1-2

CDR3aa: CSASGQVRVGNQPQHF
CDR3nt: TGCAGTGCTAGCGGCCAGGTGAGGGTTGGCAATCAGCCCCAGCATTTT
abundance: once
v_gene: TRBV20-1
d_gene: NA
j_gene: TRBJ1-5

CDR3aa: CASQRSRGLRGYTF
CDR3nt: TGTGCCAGCCAACGATCGCGGGGGCTGAGGGGCTACACCTTC
abundance: NA
v_gene: TRBV6-5
d_gene: NA
j_gene: TRBJ1-2

CDR3aa: CASSHGWRYNEQFF
CDR3nt: TGTGCCAGCAGCCATGGTTGGCGGTACAATGAGCAGTTCTTC
abundance: NA
v_gene: TRBV14
d_gene: NA
j_gene: TRBJ2-1

CDR3aa: CASSSPGQSGNTIYF
CDR3nt: TGTGCCAGCAGTTCTCCGGGACAGTCTGGAAACACCATATATTTT
abundance: NA
v_gene: TRBV6-5
d_gene: TRBD1
j_gene: TRBJ1-3

CDR3aa: CSVAGLAGPLTTDTQYF
CDR3nt: TGCAGCGTCGCGGGACTAGCGGGCCCCCTAACCACAGATACGCAGTATTTT
abundance: NA
v_gene: TRBV29-1
d_gene: TRBD2
j_gene: TRBJ2-3

CDR3aa: CASSQAGATEAFF
CDR3nt: TGTGCCAGCAGCCAGGCAGGGGCAACTGAAGCTTTCTTT
abundance: NA
v_gene: TRBV3-1
d_gene: NA
j_gene: TRBJ1-1

CDR3aa: CASSPQGREKLFF
CDR3nt: TGTGCCAGCAGCCCACAGGGCAGGGAAAAACTGTTTTTT
abundance: NA
v_gene: TRBV11-2
d_gene: NA
j_gene: TRBJ1-4

CDR3aa: CSVEEWSNTEAFF
CDR3nt: TGCAGCGTTGAGGAATGGTCGAACACTGAAGCTTTCTTT
abundance: NA
v_gene: TRBV29-1
d_gene: NA
j_gene: TRBJ1-1

CDR3aa: CASYGQKNTEAFF
CDR3nt: TGTGCCAGCTACGGACAGAAGAACACTGAAGCTTTCTTT
abundance: NA
v_gene: TRBV18
d_gene: NA
j_gene: TRBJ1-1

CDR3aa: CASSQFLWYEQFF
CDR3nt: TGTGCCAGCAGCCAGTTCTTATGGTATGAGCAGTTCTTC
abundance: NA
v_gene: TRBV5-8
d_gene: NA
j_gene: TRBJ2-1

CDR3aa: CSVGAGFSYEQYF
CDR3nt: TGCAGCGTTGGGGCAGGGTTTTCCTACGAGCAGTACTTC
abundance: NA
v_gene: TRBV29-1
d_gene: NA
j_gene: TRBJ2-7

CDR3aa: CSARDLYEQYF
CDR3nt: TGCAGTGCTAGAGATCTATACGAGCAGTACTTC
abundance: NA
v_gene: TRBV20-1
d_gene: NA
j_gene: TRBJ2-7

CDR3aa: CASSQDPGNFQPSYEQYF
CDR3nt: TGCGCCAGCAGCCAAGATCCGGGGAACTTTCAACCTTCCTACGAGCAGTACTTC
abundance: NA
v_gene: TRBV4-1
d_gene: NA
j_gene: TRBJ2-7

CDR3aa: CASSPSSGYNEQFF
CDR3nt: TGTGCCAGCTCACCTTCTTCGGGGTACAATGAGCAGTTCTTC
abundance: NA
v_gene: TRBV18
d_gene: NA
j_gene: TRBJ2-1

CDR3aa: CASSQWDTNYGYTF
CDR3nt: TGTGCCAGCAGCCAATGGGACACCAACTATGGCTACACCTTC
abundance: NA
v_gene: TRBV3-1
d_gene: NA
j_gene: TRBJ1-2

CDR3aa: CASTPPRTVNEQYF
CDR3nt: TGTGCCAGCACCCCCCCCCGGACAGTCAACGAGCAGTACTTC
abundance: NA
v_gene: TRBV7-9
d_gene: NA
j_gene: TRBJ2-7

CDR3aa: CASSYFPPPGLNTDTQYF
CDR3nt: TGTGCCAGCAGCTACTTCCCGCCGCCGGGACTGAACACAGATACGCAGTATTTT
abundance: NA
v_gene: TRBV7-2
d_gene: NA
j_gene: TRBJ2-3